This T cell receptor beta chain was sequenced during a study of shared clonotypes between healthy human individuals. The germline V and J ends were trimmed by 7 bases and 0 bases, with 13 bases remaining between them. Looked up from germline, CDR1 is MNHNS and CDR2 is SASEGT. The CDR3 totals 15 residues. Naive CD8 isolation took CD45RO-negative cells positively selected for CCR7 and excluded terminally differentiated effector memory CD45RA+ cells. Assay used: immunoSEQ multiplex PCR; TCRdb lists only in-frame clones, some missing. The sample lists over 750,000 clones; about 96% were seen once. The source is a man aged 25 to 40 in good health. Sequences were obtained from naive CD8+ T cells sorted from blood. V gene TRBV6-1 combines with J gene TRBJ2-1; TRBD1 might be the D (6 bases). The CDR3 DNA follows: TGTGCCAGCAACTCCGACAGGCTCTCCTACAATGAGCAGTTCTTC. Its translation: CASNSDRLSYNEQFF.